The 21 T cell receptor beta chains given below trace back to one sample, sequenced in a study of vaccination and CD4 T cells after COVID-19. Treatment of the sample: roughly 11-day PBMC culture with coronavirus spike peptide pools or control peptides (ViraFEST assay). Sequencing of DNA taken from cultured CD4+ T cells relied on the Oncomine TCR Beta short-read assay. TCRdb re-analysed the PCR reads in MiXCR, keeping a single row per CDR3 protein. The sample carries around 10,000 distinct CDR3 sequences, 25% to 35% recorded once. No antigens are known for them. The sequencing input was cultured CD4+ T cells from blood. The receptors stem from a human donor with COVID-19.

This clonotype was seen more than once but under ten times. The chain is built from TRBV6-1 and TRBJ1-5; 9 bases fit TRBD1. Germline-derived CDR1 and CDR2 are MNHNS and SASEGT. V dropped 6 bases and J dropped 3; count of bases not matched to a gene: 6. The CDR3 contains 15 residues. The CDR3 nucleotides are TGTGCCAGCAGGGAGGGACAGGGCTTCAATCAGCCCCAGCATTTT. Protein: CASREGQGFNQPQHF.

This clonotype turned up a few times. V usage is TRBV11-3 and J usage is TRBJ2-7; D perhaps matches TRBD1 (6 bases). There are 12 residues in the CDR3. CDR1 is SGHNT and CDR2 is YENEEA in the germline V gene. V was cut by 5 bases and J by 2 bases, with 7 bases left in between. Here the CDR3 DNA reads TGTGCCAGCAGCCGGGACACCTACGAGCAGTACTTC. As protein: CASSRDTYEQYF.

This clonotype was picked up a small number of times. The J gene is TRBJ1-2, the V gene TRBV6-1; D ambiguous. This CDR3 spans 15 amino acids. The V end was cut by 2 bases, the J end by 11 bases, with 21 bases between. In germline, CDR1 is MNHNS, CDR2 SASEGT. CDR3 residues: CASSESFLASYRYTF. CDR3 DNA sequence: TGTGCCAGCAGTGAAAGCTTTCTGGCATCCTATAGGTACACCTTC.

In its sample, this clonotype was seen a few times. This chain joins TRBV11-2 and TRBJ2-6; D gene uncertain. This CDR3 is built from 15 residues. The germline gives CDR1 SGHAT, CDR2 FQNNGV. With 1 base removed from V and 0 bases from J, the gap between germline ends came to 4 bases. The CDR3 bases are TGTGCCAGCAGCTTAGTTCCCTCTGGGGCCAACGTCCTGACTTTC. This translates into CASSLVPSGANVLTF. The variable domain in full, completed from reference TRBV11-2 and TRBJ2-6, reads EAGVAQSPRYKIIEKRQSVAFWCNPISGHATLYWYQQILGQGPKLLIQFQNNGVVDDSQLPKDRFSAERLKGVDSTLKIQPAKLEDSAVYLCASSLVPSGANVLTFGAGSRLTVL.

This clonotype was seen a few times. The chain uses TRBV6-2 or TRBV6-3 and TRBJ2-3; TRBD2 agrees at 9 bases. CDR3 size: 14 residues. Germline CDR1 MNHEY, CDR2 SVGEGT. V gave up 6 bases and J gave up 2 bases; unmatched junction bases: 3. In DNA form, the CDR3 reads TGTGCCAGCAGGCGACTAGCGGACACAGATACGCAGTATTTT. As protein: CASRRLADTDTQYF.

This clonotype was counted only a few times. This sequence joins TRBV28 and TRBJ1-1; D ambiguous. The CDR3 loop spans 12 amino acids. Between the trimmed V and J ends, which lost 7 bases and 7 bases, there was a span of 13 bases. Germline values: CDR1 MDHEN, CDR2 SYDVKM. The CDR3 spells CASNPMGFEAFF. The CDR3 DNA reads TGTGCCAGCAACCCTATGGGGTTTGAAGCTTTCTTT.

This chain links TRBV10-3 with TRBJ1-1; D remains unclear. The CDR3 is made up of 14 amino acids. Germline CDR1 reads ENHRY; CDR2 reads SYGVKD. V dropped 6 bases and J dropped 0 bases, with 11 bases sitting between them. CDR3 residues: CAISPGNVNTEAFF. The CDR3 DNA follows: TGTGCCATCAGCCCGGGGAATGTGAACACTGAAGCTTTCTTT.

For the CDR3, the DNA is TGTGCCAGCAGCCACAGGGTATTTAGAGGTACCGGGGAGCTGTTTTTT. Translating gives CASSHRVFRGTGELFF. This rearrangement joins TRBV6-1 to TRBJ2-2, with D possibly matching TRBD1 (6 bases). V was pared by 6 bases and J by 5 bases, with 19 bases between. The CDR3 is made up of 16 amino acids. CDR1 and CDR2 from the germline V gene are MNHNS and SASEGT.

This clonotype was counted once. The gene calls are TRBV7-2 and TRBJ1-2; a weak D match, TRBD1 (5 bases). Germline V gives CDR1 SGHTA, CDR2 FQGNSA. The CDR3 is 15 amino acids. The ends were cut back, 0 bases at V and 2 bases at J, with 10 bases in the middle. Written as DNA, the CDR3 is TGTACCAGCAGCTTAGCGGGGGATGCGAACTATGGCTACACCTTC. Amino acids: CTSSLAGDANYGYTF.

This clonotype was observed a single time. V and J are TRBV20-1 and TRBJ2-7, with D perhaps matching TRBD1 (6 bases). This CDR3 has 15 residues. CDR1 and CDR2 from the germline V gene are DFQATT and SNEGSKA (reference sequence). The V end was cut by 2 bases, the J end by 9 bases, with 23 bases between. The chain's CDR3 is CSARSYGQPKELQYF. The DNA for the CDR3 is TGCAGTGCTAGAAGTTACGGACAGCCGAAGGAGTTGCAGTACTTC.

This clonotype was counted between two and nine times. The J gene is TRBJ1-5, the V gene TRBV4-2; D is perhaps TRBD1 (5 bases). Deletions cut 0 bases from V and 3 bases from J, with 12 bases between. The V gene's germline CDR1 is LGHNA and CDR2 YNFKEQ. This CDR3 is 16 amino acids long. CDR3: CASSQDQGGDNQPQHF. As DNA, the CDR3 is TGTGCCAGCAGCCAAGACCAGGGTGGCGACAATCAGCCCCAGCATTTT.

This clonotype has just a few counts. This CDR3 is CSASQETQYF. The CDR3 DNA is TGCAGTGCTAGTCAGGAGACCCAGTACTTC. The V gene is TRBV20-1, the J gene TRBJ2-5; no reliable D call. Germline V gene sequence: CDR1 DFQATT, CDR2 SNEGSKA (reference sequence). Trimming took 3 bases from V and 5 from J, leaving 4 bases between them. The CDR3 has 10 amino acids.

In this sample, this clonotype turned up a few times. This chain uses TRBV6-2 or TRBV6-3 with TRBJ1-1; the match to TRBD1 covers 8 bases. CDR3 length: 16 residues. Germline V lookup: CDR1 MNHEY, CDR2 SVGEGT. With 4 bases clipped from V and 0 bases from J, the junction kept 7 bases outside the gene matches. CDR3 sequence reads: CASSSGQGRVNTEAFF. DNA for the CDR3: TGTGCCAGCAGTTCCGGACAGGGTAGGGTGAACACTGAAGCTTTCTTT.

This clonotype was seen a few times. This chain connects TRBV7-2 to TRBJ2-2; 7 bases align to TRBD1. Per the germline V gene, CDR1 is SGHTA and CDR2 is FQGNSA. The CDR3 is 13 residues long. V shed 6 bases, J shed 8 bases, and the junction held 6 bases outside the gene matches. The CDR3 bases are TGTGCCAGCAGTCGAAACAGGGGTGGGGAGCTGTTTTTT. Residues: CASSRNRGGELFF.

This chain links TRBV7-9 with TRBJ1-6, with D tentatively TRBD1 (5 bases). There are 13 residues in the CDR3. V lost 10 bases, J lost 11 bases, and 18 bases lay in between. Germline values: CDR1 SEHNR, CDR2 FQNEAQ (reference sequence). The CDR3 reads CATARGSSAPLHF. The CDR3 nucleotides are TGTGCCACCGCACGGGGGTCAAGCGCACCCCTCCACTTT.

This clonotype occurred once. The rearrangement links TRBV18 to TRBJ2-7, with a tentative D call TRBD1 (8 bases). V lost 3 bases, J lost 11 bases, and 20 bases lay in between. This CDR3 spans 14 amino acids. Germline CDR1 is KGHSH and CDR2 is LQKENI. CDR3 in amino acids: CASSPGQGLGGEYF. CDR3 nucleotides: TGTGCCAGCTCACCCGGACAGGGCCTGGGAGGGGAGTACTTC.

The chain carries TRBV2 and TRBJ1-3; D unresolved. There are 15 residues in the CDR3. Between the trimmed V and J ends, which lost 4 bases and 0 bases, there was a span of 10 bases. Looked up from germline, CDR1 is SNHLY and CDR2 is FYNNEI. This CDR3 is CASSGIGSSGNTIYF. DNA for the CDR3: TGTGCCAGCAGTGGTATAGGGTCCTCTGGAAACACCATATATTTT.

In this sample, this clonotype turned up a few times. The chain has TRBV29-1 and TRBJ1-2; D uncertain. The CDR3 contains 13 residues. V was trimmed by 6 bases and J by 1 base, leaving 12 bases between them. Germline loops: CDR1 SQVTM, CDR2 ANQGSEA. Written as DNA, the CDR3 is TGCAGCGTCGTACCCGGACGTAACTATGGCTACACCTTC. This encodes CSVVPGRNYGYTF.

V usage is TRBV18 and J usage is TRBJ1-2; no clear D. The CDR3 sequence is 14 residues long. Germline V gene lookup returns CDR1 KGHSH and CDR2 LQKENI. V lost 0 bases and J lost 5, with 10 bases in between. This CDR3 is CASSPPSQRYGYTF. The CDR3 coding sequence is TGTGCCAGCTCACCACCGAGTCAGAGGTATGGCTACACCTTC.

The chain recombines TRBV6-1 with TRBJ2-7, with no clear D. CDR1 and CDR2 (germline): MNHNS, SASEGT. With 9 bases removed from V and 2 bases from J, the gap between germline ends came to 14 bases. This CDR3 is built from 13 residues. In DNA, the CDR3 is TGTGCCAGGGAGAAATACCAGCCCTACGAGCAGTACTTC. Amino acid sequence: CAREKYQPYEQYF.

V and J are TRBV7-2 and TRBJ2-2, with D unresolved. Germline V gene lookup returns CDR1 SGHTA and CDR2 FQGNSA. Between the trimmed V and J ends, which lost 1 base and 2 bases, there was a span of 5 bases. The length of the CDR3 is 14 residues. The CDR3 here is CASSLVGNTGELFF. The CDR3 DNA is TGTGCCAGCAGCTTAGTAGGAAACACCGGGGAGCTGTTTTTT. The full variable domain, in which reference TRBV7-2 and TRBJ2-2 provide the parts outside the CDR3, is GAGVSQSPSNKVTEKGKDVELRCDPISGHTALYWYRQSLGQGLEFLIYFQGNSAPDKSGLPSDRFSAERTGGSVSTLTIQRTQQEDSAVYLCASSLVGNTGELFFGEGSRLTVL.